The clone carrying this T cell receptor (beta chain) was seen many times. Its specificity is unknown. Trimming stripped 5 bases from V and 1 base from J, with 11 bases between. The germline gives CDR1 SGHNT, CDR2 YENEEA. The CDR3 has 15 amino acids. Sequencing was performed with immunoSEQ multiplex PCR; in TCRdb, only in-frame clones are kept and a portion is missing. The sample has about 12,000 clones, none seen only once. This sample is part of a study of T cells after posttransplantation cyclophosphamide. Findings and limits, study-wide: Donor-recipient repertoire similarity was low at 1-2 months, rising over year one. Skin or GI-infiltrating T cells shared few TRB sequences with blood. After PTCy, TRB diversity resembled that of CNI/methotrexate controls.

Material for sequencing was PBMCs. This TCR was sampled from a woman aged 40-49 years in good health, CMV-negative, and a related stem cell transplant donor. J is TRBJ2-2 and V is TRBV11-3; perhaps TRBD1 as D (6 bases). For the CDR3, the DNA is TGTGCCAGCAGCCCGGACAGCTTGAACACCGGGGAGCTGTTTTTT. Residues: CASSPDSLNTGELFF.